Listed below are T cell receptor beta chains from one sample, sequenced in a study of glioma-infiltrating T cells after dendritic cell vaccination. Profiled with immunoSEQ multiplex PCR; TCRdb holds only in-frame clones, not every one. The sample lists tens of thousands of clones, around four fifths occurring once. The sequences come from blood, collected after dendritic cell vaccination. Receptor source: a human donor with glioblastoma. CDR3s include the opening cysteine and the closing phenylalanine or tryptophan. A D gene is named only where the DNA matches it firmly. Where a row states a size, it is once, few, many or the class of an expanded clone; other rows omit it.

length: 13; J: TRBJ2-7; size: -; D: -; V: TRBV18; DNA: TGTGCCAGCTCACCACCCGGTGAATTCGAGCAGTACTTC; CDR3: CASSPPGEFEQYF
length: 13; J: TRBJ1-1; size: -; D: -; V: TRBV5-4; DNA: TGTGCCAGCAGCCCCCGGTATAACACTGAAGCTTTCTTT; CDR3: CASSPRYNTEAFF
length: 15; J: TRBJ1-1; size: -; D: -; V: TRBV9; DNA: TGTGCCAGCAGCGTAGGCCCTTCAGGTCGCACTGAAGCTTTCTTT; CDR3: CASSVGPSGRTEAFF
length: 14; J: TRBJ2-1; size: few; D: -; V: TRBV30; DNA: TGTGCCTGGAGTTGGGCAGGGGCGGGCAATGAGCAGTTCTTC; CDR3: CAWSWAGAGNEQFF
length: 16; J: TRBJ1-5; size: -; D: TRBD1; V: TRBV4-1; DNA: TGCGCCAGCAGCCAAGAGGGACAGAGGCATTATCAGCCCCAGCATTTT; CDR3: CASSQEGQRHYQPQHF
length: 11; J: TRBJ1-1; size: -; D: -; V: TRBV29-1; DNA: TGCAGCGTTGAAGAGGGCCGAGAAGCTTTCTTT; CDR3: CSVEEGREAFF
length: 15; J: TRBJ2-3; size: -; D: TRBD1; V: TRBV6-4; DNA: TGTGCCAGCAGCGGGACAGGCCTTAGCACAGATACGCAGTATTTT; CDR3: CASSGTGLSTDTQYF
length: 13; J: TRBJ1-1; size: -; D: TRBD1; V: TRBV14; DNA: TGTGCCAGCAGCCTGACAGGGGGCACTGAAGCTTTCTTT; CDR3: CASSLTGGTEAFF
length: 18; J: TRBJ1-3; size: medium-sized; D: -; V: TRBV4-2; DNA: TGTGCCAGCAGCCAAGCTTTTCGACAGGCCTACTCTGGAAACACCATATATTTT; CDR3: CASSQAFRQAYSGNTIYF
length: 16; J: TRBJ1-3; size: -; D: -; V: TRBV7-9; DNA: TGTGCCAGCAGTCGAACAGGGAGCGGCGGCGGAAACACCATATATTTT; CDR3: CASSRTGSGGGNTIYF
length: 13; J: TRBJ1-1; size: -; D: TRBD1; V: TRBV29-1; DNA: TGCAGCGTTGAAGGACAGGGGGCCACTGAAGCTTTCTTT; CDR3: CSVEGQGATEAFF
length: 17; J: TRBJ2-2; size: -; D: TRBD1; V: TRBV6-1; DNA: TGTGCCAGCAGTGACGGGACAGGGGGCGGTTGGACCGGGGAGCTGTTTTTT; CDR3: CASSDGTGGGWTGELFF
length: 14; J: TRBJ1-6; size: -; D: TRBD1; V: TRBV6-1; DNA: TGTGCCAGCAACACGGACAGGGGGGTTTCACCCCTCCACTTT; CDR3: CASNTDRGVSPLHF
length: 15; J: TRBJ1-3; size: -; D: TRBD1; V: TRBV5-6; DNA: TGTGCCAGCAGCTTCGCGGGACAGGCGGGAAACACCATATATTTT; CDR3: CASSFAGQAGNTIYF
length: 13; J: TRBJ2-7; size: few; D: -; V: TRBV2; DNA: TGTGCCAGCAGTGAACAACAGGGATCCGAGCAGTACTTC; CDR3: CASSEQQGSEQYF
length: 13; J: TRBJ1-1; size: -; D: -; V: TRBV11-3; DNA: TGTGCCAGCAGCTCGGGACTGGGCACTGAAGCTTTCTTT; CDR3: CASSSGLGTEAFF
length: 17; J: TRBJ2-3; size: -; D: TRBD2; V: TRBV2; DNA: TGTGCCAGTGAACCCCGGCGGGCGGGGGATCGGATAAATACGCAGTATTTT; CDR3: CASEPRRAGDRINTQYF
length: 16; J: TRBJ2-3; size: -; D: TRBD1; V: TRBV15; DNA: TGTGCCACCAGCGGGCTGACAGGGGGCGCGACAGATACGCAGTATTTT; CDR3: CATSGLTGGATDTQYF
length: 14; J: TRBJ1-6; size: -; D: -; V: TRBV7-2; DNA: TGTGCCAGCAGGCGGGGGGGGGATAATTCACCCCTCCACTTT; CDR3: CASRRGGDNSPLHF
length: 15; J: TRBJ2-1; size: few; D: TRBD1; V: TRBV12-5; DNA: TGTGCTAGTGGCAACCGGGACAGGGGGCATTTTCCTCACTTCTTC; CDR3: CASGNRDRGHFPHFF
length: 15; J: TRBJ1-5; size: -; D: TRBD1; V: TRBV18; DNA: TGTGCCAGCTCACCTGGGGCAGGGGGCGGGCAGCCCCAGCATTTT; CDR3: CASSPGAGGGQPQHF
length: 15; J: TRBJ1-6; size: medium-sized; D: TRBD1; V: TRBV6-1; DNA: TGTGCCAGCAGTGACGACAGGGGGCGGACTTCACCCCTCCACTTT; CDR3: CASSDDRGRTSPLHF
length: 14; J: TRBJ1-3; size: -; D: TRBD1; V: TRBV5-1; DNA: TGCGCCAGCAGCACCGGGACAGGGGGAAACACCATATATTTT; CDR3: CASSTGTGGNTIYF